These 7 T cell receptor beta chains originate from one sample sequenced in a study of blood T cell repertoires in COVID-19. Data came from immunoSEQ multiplex PCR; TCRdb stores just in-frame clones and leaves some out. The table includes about 180,000 clones, more than 70% detected once. Source material: PBMCs or T cells enriched from blood (not recorded which). The receptors stem from a woman in her 30s who had recovered from COVID-19.

The rearrangement uses TRBV14 and TRBJ1-1, with D perhaps matching TRBD1 (5 bases). Per germline, CDR1 SGHDN and CDR2 FVKESK. The length of the CDR3 is 13 residues. V gave up 0 bases and J gave up 4 bases, with 6 bases separating them. Here the CDR3 DNA reads TGTGCCAGCAGCCAAGACAGGGCCACTGAAGCTTTCTTT. This sequence encodes CASSQDRATEAFF. Full variable domain (rest looked up from reference TRBV14 and TRBJ1-1): EAGVTQFPSHSVIEKGQTVTLRCDPISGHDNLYWYRRVMGKEIKFLLHFVKESKQDESGMPNNRFLAERTGGTYSTLKVQPAELEDSGVYFCASSQDRATEAFFGQGTRLTVV.

The rearrangement joins TRBV10-3 to TRBJ1-6; D perhaps matches TRBD1 (5 bases). V lost 2 bases and J lost 9, with 14 bases in between. The V gene's germline CDR1 is ENHRY and CDR2 SYGVKD. This CDR3 is built from 15 residues. CDR3 bases: TGTGCCATCAGTGAGGCGGAGGGAAGGGGTTCACCCCTCCACTTT. Protein sequence: CAISEAEGRGSPLHF.

The V and J genes are TRBV5-6 and TRBJ2-1; 11 positions agree with TRBD2. This CDR3 is built from 18 residues. Germline V gene data show CDR1 as SGHDT and CDR2 as YYEEEE. V trimming: 0 bases; J trimming: 2 bases; junction bases outside the gene matches: 7. The CDR3 DNA reads as TGTGCCAGCAGCTTGGTCCTAGCGGGGGGATTCCCCTACAATGAGCAGTTCTTC. Its protein is CASSLVLAGGFPYNEQFF.

The rearrangement joins TRBV11-1 to TRBJ2-1, with a possible D match to TRBD1 (6 bases). The ends were cut back, 6 bases at V and 3 bases at J, with 6 bases in the middle. This CDR3 contains 12 residues. Germline V gene sequence: CDR1 SGHAT, CDR2 FQDESV (reference sequence). The CDR3 loop is CASRTGYNEQFF. DNA of the CDR3: TGTGCCAGCAGGACAGGCTACAATGAGCAGTTCTTC.

The V call is TRBV10-3, the J call TRBJ2-7, with 8 bases aligning to TRBD1. This CDR3 region has 14 residues. J gave up 3 bases and V 6 bases, and 7 bases lay outside the gene matches. CDR1 and CDR2 from the germline V gene are ENHRY and SYGVKD. The CDR3 sequence: CAISGTGPIYEQYF. CDR3 DNA sequence: TGTGCCATCAGCGGGACAGGCCCAATCTACGAGCAGTACTTC.

This clone has a count of ten or more. The chain carries TRBV24-1 and TRBJ2-5, with TRBD2 matching 7 bases. CDR1 is KGHDR, CDR2 SFDVKD, per germline. This CDR3 is built from 13 residues. J lost 5 bases, V lost 10 bases, and 9 bases had no gene match. The CDR3 here is CATGGSPGETQYF. CDR3 DNA sequence: TGTGCCACGGGGGGGAGCCCCGGGGAGACCCAGTACTTC.

The chain combines TRBV5-1 with TRBJ1-2; D gene unclear. The CDR3 contains 13 residues. CDR1 is SGHRS and CDR2 is YFSETQ in the germline V gene. V lost 7 bases and J 8 bases, leaving 18 bases between the germline ends. The CDR3 reads CASRKEVAAGYTF. As DNA, the CDR3 is TGCGCCAGCCGGAAAGAGGTTGCAGCGGGCTACACCTTC. The full variable domain, its missing parts supplied by reference TRBV5-1 and TRBJ1-2, is KAGVTQTPRYLIKTRGQQVTLSCSPISGHRSVSWYQQTPGQGLQFLFEYFSETQRNKGNFPGRFSGRQFSNSRSEMNVSTLELGDSALYLCASRKEVAAGYTFGSGTRLTVV.